This TCR beta chain comes out of a study of OX40 agonist ivuxolimab in advanced cancers. The wider study: Participants averaged around 60 years of age (range roughly 23 to 85) and were 75% to 90% male. Overall study findings and caveats: On average, CD8+ T cells had more expanded clones than CD4+. Those patients achieving a partial response at 0.1-3.0 mg/kg showed among the lowest clonal expansion. Blood T cells, both CD4+ and CD8+, expanded clonally by week 6 at 0.1 to 3.0 mg/kg.

The CDR3 is 15 residues long. Losses at the gene ends were 0 bases for V and 8 bases for J; bases not matched to a gene: 6. The germline gives CDR1 SGHRS, CDR2 YFSETQ. In the case of this clone: Its specificity is unknown.

The data were produced by immunoSEQ multiplex PCR, yet TCRdb's version contains in-frame clones alone and is incomplete. The sample yields 96,000 or so clones, approximately 84% seen once. The V gene is TRBV5-1, the J gene TRBJ1-4, with TRBD1 matching over 8 bases. The sample in question was CD4+ or CD8+ T cells sorted from blood, obtained in a trial of the OX40 agonist ivuxolimab. The sequence derives from an adult with an advanced solid tumor such as melanoma, head and neck, liver or kidney cancer. CDR3 in amino acids: CASSLADRVGEKLFF. CDR3 coding DNA: TGCGCCAGCAGCTTGGCGGACAGGGTAGGGGAAAAACTGTTTTTT.